This T cell receptor beta chain was sequenced during a study of response to subunit inactivated influenza vaccine. Study observations and caveats: It was suggested by the authors that few new T cells are recruited by each seasonal influenza vaccination.

TCRdb called the RT-PCR reads again in MiXCR, with one record for every CDR3 protein. The sample shows 530,000 or so distinct CDR3 sequences, approximately 12% of them seen only once. Remarks on this clonotype: Antigen specificity is unknown.

The length of the CDR3 is 15 residues. Looked up from germline, CDR1 is MNHNS and CDR2 is SASEGT. After removal of 6 bases from V and 4 bases from J, the junction contained 9 bases not matched to a gene. The chain combines TRBV6-1 with TRBJ2-3, with TRBD2 identical over 8 bases. The sample here was PBMCs from blood, taken on the day of vaccination. This TCR came from a man aged 45-65 years who received an inactivated influenza vaccine. The CDR3 region is CASRWGLEVPDTQYF. The CDR3 coding sequence is TGTGCCAGCAGATGGGGACTAGAAGTCCCAGATACGCAGTATTTT.